The 21 T cell receptor beta chains given below trace back to one sample, sequenced in a study of lymphopenia after photon versus proton radiotherapy. Assay used: immunoSEQ multiplex PCR; TCRdb lists only in-frame clones, some missing. The top ten hold 2.9% of the sample, which has about 20,000 clones, approximately 84% seen once. The sequences come from peripheral blood, collected from a patient treated with photon-based radiotherapy. The receptors stem from a woman in her forties or fifties with pancreatic cancer.

The J gene is TRBJ2-7, the V gene TRBV7-9; 7 bases are shared with TRBD1. The J segment lost 9 bases and the V segment lost 3 bases, leaving 8 bases of the junction unmatched. The CDR3 totals 13 residues. Germline V gives CDR1 SEHNR, CDR2 FQNEAQ (reference sequence). For the CDR3, the DNA is TGTGCCAGCAGCTTGAGCACAGGGGAAATGCAGTACTTC. It specifies CASSLSTGEMQYF.

This sequence joins TRBV7-8 and TRBJ1-3; 7 bases fit TRBD1. The germline V gene encodes CDR1 SGHVS and CDR2 FQNEAQ. There are 14 residues in the CDR3. V trimming: 9 bases; J trimming: 4 bases; junction bases outside the gene matches: 9. The CDR3 region has the DNA TGTGCCAGTTCAAACAGGGGATCAGGAAACACCATATATTTT. Encoded protein: CASSNRGSGNTIYF.

This chain connects TRBV29-1 to TRBJ1-5; D is perhaps TRBD1 (5 bases). Germline V gene data show CDR1 as SQVTM and CDR2 as ANQGSEA. V shed 1 base and J shed 7 bases, with 11 bases lying between them. This CDR3 is 13 amino acids long. The CDR3 bases are TGCAGCGTTGAAGGCAGGGCGGGACAGCCCCAGCATTTT. It encodes CSVEGRAGQPQHF.

Sample share makes this clone medium-sized (0.01 to 0.1%). The same CDR3 is also encoded by other DNA sequences in this sample. The rearrangement links TRBV9 to TRBJ1-2, with 9 bases matching TRBD1. V dropped 2 bases and J dropped 2; count of bases not matched to a gene: 4. The CDR3 runs 15 residues. Germline loops: CDR1 SGDLS, CDR2 YYNGEE. CDR3 protein: CASSVDGTGNYGYTF. The CDR3 coding sequence is TGTGCCAGCAGCGTTGACGGGACAGGGAACTATGGCTACACCTTC. Based on the CDR3 plus reference TRBV9 and TRBJ1-2, the full variable domain is DSGVTQTPKHLITATGQRVTLRCSPRSGDLSVYWYQQSLDQGLQFLIQYYNGEERAKGNILERFSAQQFPDLHSELNLSSLELGDSALYFCASSVDGTGNYGYTFGSGTRLTVV.

The chain has TRBV27 and TRBJ1-5; D is unresolved. Germline V gives CDR1 MNHEY, CDR2 SMNVEV (reference sequence). Deletions cut 5 bases from V and 4 bases from J, with 15 bases between. This CDR3 is 15 amino acids long. The CDR3 spells CASSRAGSYNQPQHF. Here the CDR3 DNA reads TGTGCCAGCAGTCGAGCGGGGTCCTATAATCAGCCCCAGCATTTT.

J is TRBJ2-2 and V is TRBV7-3; D is possibly TRBD1 (6 bases). CDR3 length: 14 residues. V was cut by 2 bases and J by 5 bases, with 9 bases left in between. The germline V gene encodes CDR1 SGHTA and CDR2 FQGTGA. CDR3 region: CASSLRQATGELFF. The CDR3 bases are TGTGCCAGCAGCTTACGACAGGCAACCGGGGAGCTGTTTTTT.

This clone was seen only once. This sequence joins TRBV7-2 and TRBJ2-6; D may be TRBD1 (6 bases). CDR1 SGHTA and CDR2 FQGNSA come from the germline V gene. CDR3 length equals 13 residues. V was shortened by 5 bases and J by 12 bases, with 14 bases between the two germline ends. The CDR3 bases are TGTGCCAGCAGCACCCGACAGGCGGGCGTCCTGACTTTC. Translated: CASSTRQAGVLTF.

The genes are TRBV19 and TRBJ2-7; 9 nucleotides agree with TRBD2. CDR3 length equals 16 residues. Germline-derived CDR1 and CDR2 are LNHDA and SQIVND (reference sequence). V shed 5 bases and J 0 bases; nucleotides not matched to a gene: 8. CDR3 protein: CASSVGREGFSYEQYF. CDR3 nucleotides: TGTGCCAGTAGTGTCGGGCGGGAGGGCTTCTCCTACGAGCAGTACTTC.

This clone was seen more than once but under ten times. The V gene is TRBV28, the J gene TRBJ2-7; tentative D call: TRBD2 (5 bases). CDR3 length: 14 residues. Per germline, CDR1 MDHEN and CDR2 SYDVKM. Trimming took off 3 bases at V and 3 bases at J, with 12 bases between the two ends. CDR3 sequence: CASSLRAGDYEQYF. In DNA, the CDR3 is TGTGCCAGCAGTTTGCGGGCAGGAGACTACGAGCAGTACTTC.

The chain recombines TRBV6-1 with TRBJ2-3; 10 bases are a match to TRBD2. This CDR3 region has 17 residues. CDR1 MNHNS and CDR2 SASEGT come from the germline V gene. V gave up 1 base and J gave up 6 bases; unmatched junction bases: 10. In DNA form, the CDR3 reads TGTGCCAGCAGTGAAGAAGTAGCGGGAGGCCCACTCGATACGCAGTATTTT. It specifies CASSEEVAGGPLDTQYF.

The rearrangement uses TRBV30 and TRBJ1-1; 9 bases match TRBD1. The length of the CDR3 is 13 residues. Per germline, CDR1 GTSNPN and CDR2 SVGIG (reference sequence). The trim removed 6 bases at V and 7 bases at J, leaving 9 bases unmatched. The CDR3 DNA sequence: TGTGCCTGTCCCGGACAGGGGTCTATTGAAGCTTTCTTT. Its protein is CACPGQGSIEAFF.

V usage is TRBV10-3 and J usage is TRBJ1-5; weak D call: TRBD1 (6 bases). The CDR3 totals 16 residues. Trimming pared 10 bases from V and 1 base from J, leaving 20 bases between. CDR1 and CDR2 (germline): ENHRY, SYGVKD. The CDR3 DNA follows: TGTGCCACCCAAAACGGGGGGGCTCGGAGCAATCAGCCCCAGCATTTT. This gives the protein CATQNGGARSNQPQHF.

The chain combines TRBV18 with TRBJ2-7, with 9 positions matching TRBD1. Germline loops: CDR1 KGHSH, CDR2 LQKENI. This CDR3 spans 15 amino acids. The trim removed 3 bases at V and 5 bases at J, leaving 8 bases unmatched. Written as DNA, the CDR3 is TGTGCCAGCTCACCCGGGACAGGGATATTCCACGAGCAGTACTTC. Translation: CASSPGTGIFHEQYF. The full variable domain, with the rest looked up from reference TRBV18 and TRBJ2-7, is NAGVMQNPRHLVRRRGQEARLRCSPMKGHSHVYWYRQLPEEGLKFMVYLQKENIIDESGMPKERFSAEFPKEGPSILRIQQVVRGDSAAYFCASSPGTGIFHEQYFGPGTRLTVT.

The genes are TRBV19 and TRBJ2-1; 8 bases align to TRBD2. Germline V gene data show CDR1 as LNHDA and CDR2 as SQIVND (reference sequence). The V and J ends lost 5 bases and 6 bases, in that order; junction bases with no gene match: 9. CDR3 length equals 15 residues. The CDR3 spells CASSYSGSSSNEQFF. The DNA of the CDR3 is TGTGCCAGTAGTTACAGCGGGAGTTCTTCCAATGAGCAGTTCTTC.

This chain connects TRBV4-3 to TRBJ2-5; TRBD1 matches at 10 bases. The V segment lost 0 bases and the J segment 5 bases; nucleotides outside the gene matches: 6. The CDR3 has 16 amino acids. Per germline, CDR1 LGHNA and CDR2 YSLEER. The CDR3: CASSQETGGVLETQYF. In DNA, the CDR3 is TGCGCCAGCAGCCAAGAGACAGGGGGCGTGTTGGAGACCCAGTACTTC.

The chain is built from TRBV7-6 and TRBJ2-7; D is uncertain. Germline CDR1 SGHVS, CDR2 FNYEAQ. V gave up 1 base and J gave up 5 bases, with 12 bases separating them. The CDR3 runs 14 residues. CDR3 sequence reads: CASSLGQNSHEQYF. CDR3 nucleotide sequence: TGTGCCAGCAGCTTAGGCCAAAACAGCCACGAGCAGTACTTC.

This chain links TRBV12-1 with TRBJ2-1; TRBD2 is taken as the D call from the table, unchecked against the DNA. TRBV12-1 is shown as a pseudogene. CDR3 length: 16 amino acids. This CDR3 is CASSSPRERQSNEQFF. In DNA, the CDR3 is TGTGCCAGCAGCTCCCCCCGGGAGAGGCAGAGCAATGAGCAGTTCTTC.

CDR3 residues: CASSLSSSDTQYF. The CDR3 DNA reads TGTGCCAGCAGTTTGTCAAGTTCAGATACGCAGTATTTT. This sequence joins TRBV5-4 and TRBJ2-3; D is unresolved. CDR3 size: 13 residues. Germline V CDR1 and CDR2: SGHNT, YYREEE (reference sequence). V lost 5 bases, J lost 4 bases, and 11 bases lay in between. Drawing the rest from reference TRBV5-4 and TRBJ2-3, the complete variable domain is ETGVTQSPTHLIKTRGQQVTLRCSSQSGHNTVSWYQQALGQGPQFIFQYYREEENGRGNFPPRFSGLQFPNYSSELNVNALELDDSALYLCASSLSSSDTQYFGPGTRLTVL.

The chain carries TRBV18 and TRBJ2-7; D is unclear. The V gene's germline CDR1 is KGHSH and CDR2 LQKENI. This CDR3 region has 14 residues. Between the trimmed V and J ends, which lost 2 bases and 7 bases, there was a span of 15 bases. The CDR3 region is CASSPREGLGEQYF. The CDR3 DNA follows: TGTGCCAGCTCACCAAGGGAAGGGTTAGGGGAGCAGTACTTC.

For the CDR3, the DNA is TGTGCCAGCAGTCGCAGGGCGGGCACCGGGGAGCTGTTTTTT. It encodes CASSRRAGTGELFF. The V and J genes are TRBV27 and TRBJ2-2, with D perhaps given as TRBD1 or TRBD2 (5 bases each). V lost 5 bases to trimming and J lost 4 bases, with 11 bases between them. This CDR3 spans 14 amino acids. Germline CDR1 is MNHEY and CDR2 is SMNVEV (reference sequence).

This chain joins TRBV27 and TRBJ2-2; 7 bases are a match to TRBD2. V was clipped by 2 bases and J by 6 bases; unmatched bases: 6. The CDR3 is made up of 15 amino acids. Germline CDR1 reads MNHEY; CDR2 reads SMNVEV (reference sequence). The CDR3 here is CASSLREGLAGELFF. The CDR3 bases are TGTGCCAGCAGTTTAAGGGAGGGCCTCGCCGGGGAGCTGTTTTTT.